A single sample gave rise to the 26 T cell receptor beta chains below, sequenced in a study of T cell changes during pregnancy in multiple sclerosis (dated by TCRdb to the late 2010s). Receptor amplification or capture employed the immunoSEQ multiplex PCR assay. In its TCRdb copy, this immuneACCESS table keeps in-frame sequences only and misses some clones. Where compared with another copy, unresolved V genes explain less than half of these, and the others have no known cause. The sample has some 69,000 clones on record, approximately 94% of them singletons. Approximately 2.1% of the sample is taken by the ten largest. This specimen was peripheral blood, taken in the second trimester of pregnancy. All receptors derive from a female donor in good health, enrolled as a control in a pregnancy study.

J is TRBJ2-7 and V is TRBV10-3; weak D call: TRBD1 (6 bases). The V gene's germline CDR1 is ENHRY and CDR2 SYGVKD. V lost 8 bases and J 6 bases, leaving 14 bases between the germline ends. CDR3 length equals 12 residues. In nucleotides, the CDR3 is TGTGCCATCGGGCCAGGGGTTTCCGAGCAGTACTTC. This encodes CAIGPGVSEQYF.

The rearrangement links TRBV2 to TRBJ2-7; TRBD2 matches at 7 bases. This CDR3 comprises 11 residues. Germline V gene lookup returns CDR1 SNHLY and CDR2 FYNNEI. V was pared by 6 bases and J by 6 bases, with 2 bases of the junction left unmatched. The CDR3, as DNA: TGTGCCAGCAGGGGGGGGGTCGAGCAGTACTTC. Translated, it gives CASRGGVEQYF.

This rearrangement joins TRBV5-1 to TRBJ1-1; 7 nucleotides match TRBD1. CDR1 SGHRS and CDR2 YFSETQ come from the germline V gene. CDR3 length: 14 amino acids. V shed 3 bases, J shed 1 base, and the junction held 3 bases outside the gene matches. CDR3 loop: CASSWGQQNTEAFF. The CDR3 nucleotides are TGCGCCAGCAGCTGGGGACAGCAGAACACTGAAGCTTTCTTT.

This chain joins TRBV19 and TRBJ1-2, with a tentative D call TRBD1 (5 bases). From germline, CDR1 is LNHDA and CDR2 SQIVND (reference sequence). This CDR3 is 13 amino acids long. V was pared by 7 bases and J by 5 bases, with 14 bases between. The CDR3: CASTRRGGYGYTF. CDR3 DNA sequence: TGTGCCAGTACCCGAAGGGGAGGATATGGCTACACCTTC.

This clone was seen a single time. For the CDR3, the DNA is TGTGCCAGTAGTAACAGGGACAGCTCCTACGAGCAGTACTTC. It translates to CASSNRDSSYEQYF. The chain couples TRBV19 to TRBJ2-7, with 7 nucleotides matching TRBD1. CDR3 size: 14 residues. V trimming: 4 bases; J trimming: 0 bases; junction bases outside the gene matches: 3. Per the germline V gene, CDR1 is LNHDA and CDR2 is SQIVND (reference sequence).

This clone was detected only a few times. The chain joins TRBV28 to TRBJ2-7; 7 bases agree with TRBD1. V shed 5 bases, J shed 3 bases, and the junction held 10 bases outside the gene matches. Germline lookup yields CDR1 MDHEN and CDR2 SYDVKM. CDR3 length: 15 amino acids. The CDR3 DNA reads TGTGCCAGCAGTCCAGACGACAGGGCTTACTACGAGCAGTACTTC. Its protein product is CASSPDDRAYYEQYF.

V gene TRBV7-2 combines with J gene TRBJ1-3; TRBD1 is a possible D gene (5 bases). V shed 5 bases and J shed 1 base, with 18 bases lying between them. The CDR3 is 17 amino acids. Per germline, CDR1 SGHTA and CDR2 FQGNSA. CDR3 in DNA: TGTGCCAGCAGCCCTCAAGTCAGGGCTTCGTCTGGAAACACCATATATTTT. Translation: CASSPQVRASSGNTIYF.

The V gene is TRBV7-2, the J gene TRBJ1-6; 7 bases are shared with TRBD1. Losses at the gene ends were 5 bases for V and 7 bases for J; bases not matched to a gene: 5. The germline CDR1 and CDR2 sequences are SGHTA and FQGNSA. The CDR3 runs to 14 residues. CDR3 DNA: TGTGCCAGCAGCCCACAGGGGCGAAATTCACCCCTCCACTTT. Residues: CASSPQGRNSPLHF. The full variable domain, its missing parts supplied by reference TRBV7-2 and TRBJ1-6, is GAGVSQSPSNKVTEKGKDVELRCDPISGHTALYWYRQSLGQGLEFLIYFQGNSAPDKSGLPSDRFSAERTGGSVSTLTIQRTQQEDSAVYLCASSPQGRNSPLHFGNGTRLTVT.

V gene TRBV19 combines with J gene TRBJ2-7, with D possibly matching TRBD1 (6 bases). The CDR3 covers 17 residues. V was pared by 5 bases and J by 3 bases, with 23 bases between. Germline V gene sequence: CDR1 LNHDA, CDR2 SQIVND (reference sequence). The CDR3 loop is CASSSLGYRDTHYEQYF. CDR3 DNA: TGTGCCAGTAGTTCTCTGGGTTACCGGGACACTCACTACGAGCAGTACTTC.

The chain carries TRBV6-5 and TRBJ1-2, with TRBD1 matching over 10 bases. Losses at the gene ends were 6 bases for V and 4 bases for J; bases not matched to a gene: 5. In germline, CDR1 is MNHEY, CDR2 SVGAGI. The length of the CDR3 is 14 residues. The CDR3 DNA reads TGTGCCAGCAGATTCCGGGACAGGGGCTATGGCTACACCTTC. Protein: CASRFRDRGYGYTF.

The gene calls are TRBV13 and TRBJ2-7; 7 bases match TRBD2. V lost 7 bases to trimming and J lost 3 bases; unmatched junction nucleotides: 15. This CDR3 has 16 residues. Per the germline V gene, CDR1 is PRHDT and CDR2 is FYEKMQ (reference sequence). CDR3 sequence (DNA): TGTGCCAGCACTGCGGGGGAGCAGAGAGGCTACTACGAGCAGTACTTC. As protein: CASTAGEQRGYYEQYF.

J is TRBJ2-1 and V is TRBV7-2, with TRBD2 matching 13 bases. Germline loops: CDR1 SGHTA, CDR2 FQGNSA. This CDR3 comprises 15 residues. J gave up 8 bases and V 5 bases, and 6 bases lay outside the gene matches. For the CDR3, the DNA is TGTGCCAGCAGCCCCGGGACTAGCGGGGTATATGAGCAGTTCTTC. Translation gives CASSPGTSGVYEQFF. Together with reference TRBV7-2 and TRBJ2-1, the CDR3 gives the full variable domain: GAGVSQSPSNKVTEKGKDVELRCDPISGHTALYWYRQSLGQGLEFLIYFQGNSAPDKSGLPSDRFSAERTGGSVSTLTIQRTQQEDSAVYLCASSPGTSGVYEQFFGPGTRLTVL.

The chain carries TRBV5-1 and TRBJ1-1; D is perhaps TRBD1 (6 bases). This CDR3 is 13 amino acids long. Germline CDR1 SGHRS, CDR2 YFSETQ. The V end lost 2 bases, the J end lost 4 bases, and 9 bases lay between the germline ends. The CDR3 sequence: CASSFQGSTEAFF. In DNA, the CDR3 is TGCGCCAGCAGCTTTCAGGGGAGCACTGAAGCTTTCTTT.

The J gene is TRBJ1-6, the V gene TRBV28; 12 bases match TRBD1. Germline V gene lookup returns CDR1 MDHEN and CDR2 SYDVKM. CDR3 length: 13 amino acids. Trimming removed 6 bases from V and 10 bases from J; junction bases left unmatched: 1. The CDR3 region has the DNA TGTGCCAGCAGGGGGACAGGGGGCTCACCCCTCCACTTT. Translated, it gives CASRGTGGSPLHF.

CDR3 DNA: TGTGCCAGCAGCTTAAGACTTAACGCCGGGGAGCTGTTTTTT. Encoded protein: CASSLRLNAGELFF. V gene TRBV7-8 combines with J gene TRBJ2-2; D unclear. Germline CDR1 is SGHVS and CDR2 is FQNEAQ. This CDR3 comprises 14 residues. Trimming left V 2 bases short and J 6 bases short, with 10 bases between.

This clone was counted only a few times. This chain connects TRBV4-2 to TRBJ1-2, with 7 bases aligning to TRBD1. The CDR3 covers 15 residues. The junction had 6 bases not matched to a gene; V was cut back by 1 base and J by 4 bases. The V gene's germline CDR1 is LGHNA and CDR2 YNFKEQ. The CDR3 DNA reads TGTGCCAGCAGCCAAGGACAGGGCGAAGGCTATGGCTACACCTTC. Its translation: CASSQGQGEGYGYTF.

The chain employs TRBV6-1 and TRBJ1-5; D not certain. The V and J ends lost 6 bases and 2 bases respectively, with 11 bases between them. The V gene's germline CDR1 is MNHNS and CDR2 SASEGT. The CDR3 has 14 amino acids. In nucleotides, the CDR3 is TGTGCCAGCAGAGGTGGAGTCGGCAATCAGCCCCAGCATTTT. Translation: CASRGGVGNQPQHF.

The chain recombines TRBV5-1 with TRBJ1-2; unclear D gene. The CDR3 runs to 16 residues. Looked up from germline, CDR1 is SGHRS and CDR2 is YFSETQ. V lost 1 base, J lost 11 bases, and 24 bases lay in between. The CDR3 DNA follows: TGCGCCAGCAGCTTGAATTCGAGAGGAGGGTCAAGTGGTTACACCTTC. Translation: CASSLNSRGGSSGYTF.

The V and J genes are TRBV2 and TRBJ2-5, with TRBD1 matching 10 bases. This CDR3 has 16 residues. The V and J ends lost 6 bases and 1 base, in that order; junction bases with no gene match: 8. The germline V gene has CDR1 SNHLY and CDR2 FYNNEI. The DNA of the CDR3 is TGTGCCAGCAGCAAAGCCGGGACAGGGGCCCAAGAGACCCAGTACTTC. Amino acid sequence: CASSKAGTGAQETQYF.

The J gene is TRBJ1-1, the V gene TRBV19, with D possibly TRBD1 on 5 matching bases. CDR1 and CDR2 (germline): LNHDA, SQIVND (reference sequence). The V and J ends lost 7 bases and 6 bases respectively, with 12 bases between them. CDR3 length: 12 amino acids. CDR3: CASMGGGSEAFF. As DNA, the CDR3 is TGTGCCAGTATGGGGGGAGGTTCTGAAGCTTTCTTT.

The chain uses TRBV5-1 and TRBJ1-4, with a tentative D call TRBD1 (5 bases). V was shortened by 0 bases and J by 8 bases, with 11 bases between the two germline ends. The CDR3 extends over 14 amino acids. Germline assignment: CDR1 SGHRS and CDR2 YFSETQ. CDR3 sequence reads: CASSLGEQAEKLFF. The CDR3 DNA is TGCGCCAGCAGCTTGGGAGAACAGGCCGAAAAACTGTTTTTT.

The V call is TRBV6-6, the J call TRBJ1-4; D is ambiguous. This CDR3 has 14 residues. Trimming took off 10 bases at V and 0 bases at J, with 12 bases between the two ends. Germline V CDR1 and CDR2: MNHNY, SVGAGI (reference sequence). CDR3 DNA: TGTGCCACCTCAACAACAGCAACTAATGAAAAACTGTTTTTT. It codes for CATSTTATNEKLFF.

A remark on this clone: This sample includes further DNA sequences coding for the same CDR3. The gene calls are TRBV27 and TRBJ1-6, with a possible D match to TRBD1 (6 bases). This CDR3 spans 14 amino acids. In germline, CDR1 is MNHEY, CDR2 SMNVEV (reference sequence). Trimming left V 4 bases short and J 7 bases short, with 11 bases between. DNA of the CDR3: TGTGCCAGCAGTTCCGGACAGCAAAATTCACCCCTCCACTTT. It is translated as CASSSGQQNSPLHF.

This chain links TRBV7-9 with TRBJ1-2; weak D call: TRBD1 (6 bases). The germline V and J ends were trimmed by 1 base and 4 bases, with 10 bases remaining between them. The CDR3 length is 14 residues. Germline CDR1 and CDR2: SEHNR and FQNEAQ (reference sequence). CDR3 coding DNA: TGTGCCAGCAGCTTAGGCACAGGGACCTATGGCTACACCTTC. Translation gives CASSLGTGTYGYTF.

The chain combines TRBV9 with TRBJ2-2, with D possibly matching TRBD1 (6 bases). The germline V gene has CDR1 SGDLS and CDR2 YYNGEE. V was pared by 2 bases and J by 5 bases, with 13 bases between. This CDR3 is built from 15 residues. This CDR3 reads CASSVGQTGTGELFF. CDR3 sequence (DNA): TGTGCCAGCAGCGTTGGACAGACGGGGACCGGGGAGCTGTTTTTT.

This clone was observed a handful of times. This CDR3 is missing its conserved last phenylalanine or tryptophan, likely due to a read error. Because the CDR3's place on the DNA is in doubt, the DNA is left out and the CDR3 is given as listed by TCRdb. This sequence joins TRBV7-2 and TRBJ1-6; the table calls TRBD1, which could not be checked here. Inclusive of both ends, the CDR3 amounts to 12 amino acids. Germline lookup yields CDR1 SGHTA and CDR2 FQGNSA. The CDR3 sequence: CASSSPAGQGAV.